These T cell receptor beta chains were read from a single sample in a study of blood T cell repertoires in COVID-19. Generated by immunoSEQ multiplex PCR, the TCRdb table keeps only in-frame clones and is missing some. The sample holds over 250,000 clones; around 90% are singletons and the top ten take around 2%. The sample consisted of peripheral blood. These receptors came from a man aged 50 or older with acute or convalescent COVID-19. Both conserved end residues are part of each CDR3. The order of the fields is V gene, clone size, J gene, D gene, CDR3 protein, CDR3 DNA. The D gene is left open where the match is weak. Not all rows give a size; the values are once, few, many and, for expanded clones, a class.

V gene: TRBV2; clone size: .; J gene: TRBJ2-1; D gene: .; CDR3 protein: CASRRDTYNEQFF; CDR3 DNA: TGTGCCAGCAGAAGGGACACTTACAATGAGCAGTTCTTC
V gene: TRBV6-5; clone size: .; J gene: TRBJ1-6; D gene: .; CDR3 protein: CASSYPSRNRESPLHF; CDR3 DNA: TGTGCCAGCAGTTACCCCTCGCGGAACCGGGAATCACCCCTCCACTTT
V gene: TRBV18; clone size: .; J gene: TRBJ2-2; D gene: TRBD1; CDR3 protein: CASSRRQGETGELFF; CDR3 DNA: TGTGCCAGCTCACGGCGACAGGGTGAGACCGGGGAGCTGTTTTTT
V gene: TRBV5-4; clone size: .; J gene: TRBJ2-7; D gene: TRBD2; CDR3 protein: CASSAGTKTVQYF; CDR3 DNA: TGTGCCAGCAGCGCCGGGACTAAGACGGTGCAGTACTTC
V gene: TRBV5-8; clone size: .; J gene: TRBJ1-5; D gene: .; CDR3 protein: CASSLGRSTQAQHF; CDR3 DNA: TGTGCCAGCAGCTTGGGCCGGAGTACACAGGCCCAGCATTTT
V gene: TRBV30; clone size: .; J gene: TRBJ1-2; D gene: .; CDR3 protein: CAWSPAGLINYGYTF; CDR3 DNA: TGTGCCTGGAGCCCCGCGGGGCTGATTAACTATGGCTACACCTTC
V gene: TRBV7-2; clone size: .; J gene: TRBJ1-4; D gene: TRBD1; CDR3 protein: CASSLPGQQKLFF; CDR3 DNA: TGTGCCAGCAGCTTACCGGGACAGCAGAAATTGTTTTTT
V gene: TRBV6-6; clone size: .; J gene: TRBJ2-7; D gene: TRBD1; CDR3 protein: CASSSPGQGYYEQYF; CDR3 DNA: TGTGCCAGCAGTTCCCCGGGACAGGGCTACTACGAGCAGTACTTC
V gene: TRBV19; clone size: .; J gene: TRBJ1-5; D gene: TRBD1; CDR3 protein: CASSITRGQQPQHF; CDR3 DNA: TGTGCCAGTAGTATAACCAGGGGGCAACAGCCCCAGCATTTT
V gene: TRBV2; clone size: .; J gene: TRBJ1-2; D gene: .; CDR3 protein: CASPRNYGYTF; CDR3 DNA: TGTGCCAGCCCCCGGAACTATGGCTACACCTTC
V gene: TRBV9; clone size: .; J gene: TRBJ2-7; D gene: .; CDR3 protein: CASSVMAASSYEQYF; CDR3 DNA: TGTGCCAGCAGCGTAATGGCGGCCAGCTCCTACGAGCAGTACTTC
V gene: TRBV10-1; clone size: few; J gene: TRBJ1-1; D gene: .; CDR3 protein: CASSESPPGNTEAFF; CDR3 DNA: TGCGCCAGCAGTGAGTCGCCGCCGGGGAACACTGAAGCTTTCTTT
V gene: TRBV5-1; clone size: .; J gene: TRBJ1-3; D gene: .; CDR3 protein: CASGSGSSGNTIYF; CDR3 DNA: TGCGCCAGTGGTTCCGGGAGCTCTGGAAACACCATATATTTT
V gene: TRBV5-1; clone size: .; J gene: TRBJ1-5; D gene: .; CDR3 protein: CASSLGGSQPQHF; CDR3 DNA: TGCGCCAGCAGCTTGGGAGGTTCTCAGCCCCAGCATTTT
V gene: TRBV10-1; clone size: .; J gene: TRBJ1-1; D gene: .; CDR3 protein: CASSDGVGGTEAFF; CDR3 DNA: TGCGCCAGCAGTGACGGGGTCGGAGGAACTGAAGCTTTCTTT
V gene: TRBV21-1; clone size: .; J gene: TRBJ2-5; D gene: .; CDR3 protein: CASRKRGGQETQYF; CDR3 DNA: TGTGCCAGCAGGAAACGGGGGGGCCAAGAGACCCAGTACTTC
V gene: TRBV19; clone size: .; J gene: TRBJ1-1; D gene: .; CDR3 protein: CASSIREANTEAFF; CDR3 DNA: TGTGCCAGTAGTATAAGGGAGGCAAACACTGAAGCTTTCTTT
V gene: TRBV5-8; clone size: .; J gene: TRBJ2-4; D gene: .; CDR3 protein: CASIGGALGKNIQYF; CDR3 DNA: TGTGCCAGCATTGGGGGGGCTTTAGGCAAAAACATTCAGTACTTC
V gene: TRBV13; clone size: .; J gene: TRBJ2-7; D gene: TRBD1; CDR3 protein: CASSPGQGRFYEQYF; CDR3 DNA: TGTGCCAGCAGTCCGGGACAGGGGCGATTCTACGAGCAGTACTTC
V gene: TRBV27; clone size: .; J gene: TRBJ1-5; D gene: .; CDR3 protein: CASRHLPNQPQHF; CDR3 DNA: TGTGCCAGCAGACACCTCCCGAACCAGCCCCAGCATTTT
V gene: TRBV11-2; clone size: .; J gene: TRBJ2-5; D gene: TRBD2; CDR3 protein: CASSLDPGGMYQETQYF; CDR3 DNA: TGTGCCAGCAGCTTAGATCCGGGGGGGATGTACCAAGAGACCCAGTACTTC
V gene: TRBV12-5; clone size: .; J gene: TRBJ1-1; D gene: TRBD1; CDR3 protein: CASGLVPPGQRTEAFF; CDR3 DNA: TGTGCTAGTGGTTTGGTACCCCCGGGACAGCGGACTGAAGCTTTCTTT
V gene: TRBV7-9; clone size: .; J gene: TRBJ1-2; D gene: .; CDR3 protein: CASSLGIEGGYTF; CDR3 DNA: TGTGCCAGCAGCTTAGGAATTGAGGGTGGCTACACCTTC
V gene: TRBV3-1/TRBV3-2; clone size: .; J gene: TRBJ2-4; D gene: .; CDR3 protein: CASSQTLGVGNIQYF; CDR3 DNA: TGTGCCAGCAGCCAAACACTAGGCGTGGGAAACATTCAGTACTTC
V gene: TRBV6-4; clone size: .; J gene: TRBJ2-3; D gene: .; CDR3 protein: CASSAQHTDTQYF; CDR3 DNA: TGTGCCAGCAGCGCACAGCACACAGATACGCAGTATTTT
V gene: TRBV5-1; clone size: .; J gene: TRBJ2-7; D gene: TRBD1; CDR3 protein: CASTLGTGTYEQYF; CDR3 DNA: TGCGCCAGCACCCTCGGGACAGGGACATACGAGCAGTACTTC
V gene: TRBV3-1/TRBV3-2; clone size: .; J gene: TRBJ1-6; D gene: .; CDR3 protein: CASSQEGGRGGNSPLHF; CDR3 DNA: TGTGCCAGCAGCCAAGAGGGGGGTCGCGGGGGCAATTCACCCCTCCACTTT
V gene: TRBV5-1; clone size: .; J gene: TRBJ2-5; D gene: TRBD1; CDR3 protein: CASSQLGTGDGETQYF; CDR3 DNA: TGCGCCAGCAGCCAACTCGGGACAGGCGACGGGGAGACCCAGTACTTC
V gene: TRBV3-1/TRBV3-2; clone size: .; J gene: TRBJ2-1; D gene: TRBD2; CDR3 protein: CASSQGAGSYNEQFF; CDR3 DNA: TGTGCCAGCAGCCAAGGAGCGGGGAGTTACAATGAGCAGTTCTTC
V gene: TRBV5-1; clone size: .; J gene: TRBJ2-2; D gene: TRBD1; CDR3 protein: CASSPGTGEIGELFF; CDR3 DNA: TGCGCCAGCAGCCCGGGAACAGGGGAGATCGGGGAGCTGTTTTTT
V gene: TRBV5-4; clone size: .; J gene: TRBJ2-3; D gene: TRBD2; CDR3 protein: CASSLRTSGGTDTQYF; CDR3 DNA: TGTGCCAGCAGCCTTCGGACTAGCGGGGGCACAGATACGCAGTATTTT
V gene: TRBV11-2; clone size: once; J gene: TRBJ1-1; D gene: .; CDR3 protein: CASSLDPIRAGLNTEAFF; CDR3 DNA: TGTGCCAGCAGCTTAGATCCTATAAGGGCAGGGTTGAACACTGAAGCTTTCTTT
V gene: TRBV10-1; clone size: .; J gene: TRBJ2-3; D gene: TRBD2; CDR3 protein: CASSELESGGFTDTQYF; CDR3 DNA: TGCGCCAGCAGTGAGTTGGAGAGCGGGGGGTTCACAGATACGCAGTATTTT
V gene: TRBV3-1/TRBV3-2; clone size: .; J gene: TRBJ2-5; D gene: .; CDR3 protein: CASSQDPGMETQYF; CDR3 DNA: TGTGCCAGCAGCCAAGATCCGGGTATGGAGACCCAGTACTTC
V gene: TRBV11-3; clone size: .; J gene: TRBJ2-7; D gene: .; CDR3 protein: CASSSRDSYEQYF; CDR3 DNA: TGTGCCAGCAGTAGCAGGGATTCCTACGAGCAGTACTTC
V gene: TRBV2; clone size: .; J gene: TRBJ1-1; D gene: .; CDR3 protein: CASSVPGVEAFF; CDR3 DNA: TGTGCCAGCAGTGTCCCCGGGGTTGAAGCTTTCTTT
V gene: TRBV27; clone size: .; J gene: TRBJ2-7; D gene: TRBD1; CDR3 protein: CASSRAGTGVEQYF; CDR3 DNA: TGTGCCAGCAGTCGCGCCGGGACAGGGGTCGAGCAGTACTTC
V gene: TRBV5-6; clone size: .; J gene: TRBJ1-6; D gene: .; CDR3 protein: CASSLEGPQFNSPLHF; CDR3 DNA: TGTGCCAGCAGCTTGGAGGGGCCACAGTTTAATTCACCCCTCCACTTT
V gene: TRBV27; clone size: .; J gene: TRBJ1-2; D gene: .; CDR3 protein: CASSLSRSYGYTF; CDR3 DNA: TGTGCCAGCAGTTTATCTCGCAGCTATGGCTACACCTTC
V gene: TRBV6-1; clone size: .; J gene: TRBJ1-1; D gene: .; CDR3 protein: CASSEEGVGWTEAFF; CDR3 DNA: TGTGCCAGCAGTGAGGAGGGTGTCGGTTGGACTGAAGCTTTCTTT
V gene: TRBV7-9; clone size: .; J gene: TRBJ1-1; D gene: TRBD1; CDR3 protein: CASSLGQMNTEAFF; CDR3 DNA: TGTGCCAGCAGCTTGGGACAGATGAACACTGAAGCTTTCTTT
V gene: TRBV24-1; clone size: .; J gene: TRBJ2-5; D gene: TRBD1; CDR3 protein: CATSETPGQGKETQYF; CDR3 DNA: TGTGCCACCAGTGAGACCCCGGGACAGGGAAAAGAGACCCAGTACTTC
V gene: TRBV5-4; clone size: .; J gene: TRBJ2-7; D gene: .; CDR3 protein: CASSLATGPNSYEQYF; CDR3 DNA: TGTGCCAGCAGCTTGGCCACAGGGCCCAACTCCTACGAGCAGTACTTC
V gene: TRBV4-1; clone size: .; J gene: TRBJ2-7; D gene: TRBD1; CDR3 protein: CASSERDSYEQYF; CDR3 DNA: TGCGCCAGCAGCGAAAGGGACAGCTACGAGCAGTACTTC
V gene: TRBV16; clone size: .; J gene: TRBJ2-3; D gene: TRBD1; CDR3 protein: CASSQRRDRSTDTQYF; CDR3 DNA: TGTGCCAGCAGCCAACGTCGGGACAGGAGCACAGATACGCAGTATTTT
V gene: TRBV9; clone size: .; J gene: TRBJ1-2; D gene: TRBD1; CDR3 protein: CASSPEQGAVSGYTF; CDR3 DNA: TGTGCCAGCAGCCCGGAACAGGGGGCGGTGAGTGGCTACACCTTC
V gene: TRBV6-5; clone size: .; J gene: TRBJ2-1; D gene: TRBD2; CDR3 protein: CASRAPGLANEQFF; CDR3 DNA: TGTGCCAGCAGGGCCCCGGGACTAGCAAATGAGCAGTTCTTC
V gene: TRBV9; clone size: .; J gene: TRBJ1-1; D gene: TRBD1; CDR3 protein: CASSARTGLGTEAFF; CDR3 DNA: TGTGCCAGCAGCGCCCGGACAGGGTTGGGCACTGAAGCTTTCTTT
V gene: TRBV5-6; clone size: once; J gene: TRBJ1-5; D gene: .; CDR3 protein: CASSSVKGRESNQPQHF; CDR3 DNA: TGTGCCAGCAGCTCTGTGAAGGGGCGGGAGAGCAATCAGCCCCAGCATTTT
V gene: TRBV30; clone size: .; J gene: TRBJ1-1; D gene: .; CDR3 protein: CAWSGGGNTEAFF; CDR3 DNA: TGTGCCTGGAGTGGAGGAGGGAACACTGAAGCTTTCTTT
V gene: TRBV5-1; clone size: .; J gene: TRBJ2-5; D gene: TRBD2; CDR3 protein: CASSLGGGQETQYF; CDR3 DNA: TGCGCCAGCAGCTTGGGCGGGGGCCAAGAGACCCAGTACTTC
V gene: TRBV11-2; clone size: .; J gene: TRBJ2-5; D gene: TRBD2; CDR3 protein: CASSPQRGGQETQYF; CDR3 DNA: TGTGCCAGCAGCCCTCAGCGGGGGGGGCAAGAGACCCAGTACTTC
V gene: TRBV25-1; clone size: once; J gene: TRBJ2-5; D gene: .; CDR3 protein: CASSEFPRGGIQETQYF; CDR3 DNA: TGTGCCAGCAGTGAATTCCCCAGGGGAGGGATCCAAGAGACCCAGTACTTC
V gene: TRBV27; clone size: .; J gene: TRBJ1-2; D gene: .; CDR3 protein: CASSLSLGAGGYTF; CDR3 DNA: TGTGCCAGCAGTTTATCGTTGGGGGCGGGCGGCTACACCTTC